The present T cell receptor beta chain was sequenced within a study of T cells in Graves' hyperthyroidism and ophthalmopathy (dated by TCRdb to the late 2010s). For the wider study: Peripheral blood samples were taken at the time of initial diagnosis, prior to any treatment. TCR V-J signatures able to tell the groups apart were searched for in a discovery cohort of some 100 patients, of whom roughly 42 had Graves' ophthalmopathy and about 55 had stable Graves' hyperthyroidism. In addition, the study compared T-cell repertoires in thyroid tissue and in blood from roughly 6 Graves' hyperthyroidism patients. According to the paper, TCR Vbeta CDR3 sequencing was carried out on approximately 140 peripheral blood samples, which came from under 50 ophthalmopathy, approximately 72 hyperthyroidism and roughly 17 progressor patients. The 100 discovery patients were randomly split 7:3 into training and test sets. Prospective prediction of ophthalmopathy was tested in an independent validation cohort consisting of about 20 hyperthyroidism patients and more than 15 patients who later progressed to ophthalmopathy. Following sampling, methimazole starting at 30 mg daily was given to hyperthyroidism patients, and high-dose intravenous methylprednisolone was given to ophthalmopathy patients. General conclusions and limits of the study: In validation, progression to ophthalmopathy was predicted by the model with 70.59% sensitivity and 72.22% specificity, a median of roughly 6.4 months before onset. A 13 V-J signature model separated ophthalmopathy from stable hyperthyroidism, with around 90% sensitivity and roughly 82% specificity in cross-validation and 80%/75% in testing. Most expanded thyroid clonotypes (frequency above 0.001) were also detected in blood, a finding suggesting that blood repertoires may reflect thyroid immune responses. No statistical method was used to fix the sample size in advance, and group allocation was not hidden from the investigators.

In the ophthalmopathy patients, disease was moderately to severely active, with a Clinical Activity Score of 3 or more, a NOSPECS grade of 4 or more, and a duration of less than 3 months. Exclusion was applied to patients with uncontrolled infections, other autoimmune diseases, pregnancy or lactation. Clinical symptoms, serum thyroxine and TRAb, thyroid ultrasound, and orbital computed tomography formed the basis for the diagnoses. PBMCs were isolated from approximately 10 ml of fresh peripheral blood by Ficoll-Paque density gradient centrifugation. Trizol reagent was used to extract total RNA, and RNA quality was then checked on an Agilent 2100 Bioanalyzer. This clonotype appeared many times. This receptor's antigen is unknown. One base away there is no much larger clone; base qualities are not given. The germline V gene (reference sequence) provides CDR1 LNHNV and CDR2 YYDKDF. The germline ends are 5 bases apart after V is trimmed by 0 bases and J by 4 bases. The CDR3 holds 13 amino acids from the cysteine to the phenylalanine. Only CDR3 DNA is held: 39 bases, read in frame from base 1.

The TCR beta CDR3 regions were amplified from RNA transcripts. For the first round of RT-PCR on the TCR CDR3, the HTBI primer set was used together with the Qiagen OneStep RT-PCR kit. A second multiplex PCR round built the libraries, followed by size selection and purification. Sequencing of the libraries was done on an Illumina HiSeq2000 using paired-end 100 bp reads. On the study's bioinformatics: SOAPnuke was used to process the raw data, removing reads that contained adapters or uncalled bases, had a mean Phred below 15, or lacked an exact match to the constant primer or identifier. COPE v1.2.5 was used to merge the high-quality paired reads, and each unique nucleotide sequence was defined as a clonotype. MiTCR v1.1 was used to align the clonotypes against IMGT TRBV, TRBD and TRBJ reference segments. The analysis was restricted to V-J combinations with a frequency above 0.0001, which together covered around 99% of the repertoires. The TCS score was defined as the ratio of F50 (clonal expansion) to E x V (chaos), calculated using BLOSUM62-based TCRdist between CDR3 peptides within each V-J. Welch's t-statistics and random forest reduced around 520 V-J features to some 14, which were used in a naive Bayes classifier (R e1071). TCRdb reanalyzed the raw reads on its own, using fastp at Q25 for trimming and MiXCR for clone calling, and kept in-frame beta chains. For every CDR3 protein sequence, its rows merge into one entry that carries the most common genes and DNA. None of the V and J calls come from the authors' own analysis; TCRdb made them. The table for this sample lists about 600,000 distinct CDR3 sequences; roughly 15% of them were counted only once. Of the sample, about an eighth falls within the top ten clones.

The sample was blood. The V and J segments used are TRBV15 and TRBJ2-3, with TRBD1 perhaps the D gene, on 5 matching bases. The sequence came from a woman aged 45-65 years with Graves' ophthalmopathy. The DNA sequence is as follows: TGTGCCACCAGCAGAGACAGGGCAGATACGCAGTATTTT. This encodes CATSRDRADTQYF.